The 15 T cell receptor beta chains below come from one sample, sequenced in a study of shared clonotypes between healthy human individuals. Produced via immunoSEQ multiplex PCR; TCRdb's table is partial and in-frame only. The sample shows some 790,000 clones, over 60% of them seen only once. The sample comprised memory CD4+ T cells sorted from blood. Subset meaning: CD45RA-negative fraction. These receptors were obtained from a woman aged 25 to 45 in good health.

V gene TRBV2 combines with J gene TRBJ1-1, with D hard to call. Germline lookup yields CDR1 SNHLY and CDR2 FYNNEI. CDR3 length: 13 amino acids. The V end lost 7 bases, the J end lost 3 bases, and 12 bases lay between the germline ends. CDR3 in DNA: TGTGCCAGCATATCCCTTCCGCACACTGAAGCTTTCTTT. This codes for CASISLPHTEAFF.

The gene calls are TRBV29-1 and TRBJ2-7; D is undetermined. This CDR3 is 15 amino acids long. Germline V gives CDR1 SQVTM, CDR2 ANQGSEA. The V end lost 1 base, the J end lost 3 bases, and 16 bases lay between the germline ends. CDR3 region: CSVEGYKGNFYEQYF. CDR3 DNA: TGCAGCGTTGAAGGCTACAAAGGGAATTTCTACGAGCAGTACTTC.

This chain joins TRBV2 and TRBJ2-1, with no clear D. Germline lookup yields CDR1 SNHLY and CDR2 FYNNEI. V was cut by 2 bases and J by 5 bases, with 10 bases left in between. The CDR3 is made up of 14 amino acids. CDR3 amino acids: CASSEMGSDNEQFF. The CDR3 DNA reads TGTGCCAGCAGTGAAATGGGCTCTGACAATGAGCAGTTCTTC.

On this clone itself: A much bigger clone sits one base away, suggesting this may be a read error. CDR3 protein: CASSMTQNTEAFF. CDR3 coding DNA: TGTGCCAGCAGCATGACACAGAACACTGAAGCTTTCTTT. The chain joins TRBV7-3 to TRBJ1-1; D is undetermined. The CDR3 covers 13 residues. The V and J ends lost 5 bases and 1 base respectively, with 8 bases between them. Germline lookup yields CDR1 SGHTA and CDR2 FQGTGA.

The chain links TRBV4-1 to TRBJ2-3; TRBD2 matches 7 bases. CDR1 and CDR2 (germline): MGHRA, YSYEKL. Trimming at V came to 2 bases and at J to 6 bases, leaving 2 bases not matched to a gene. There are 13 residues in the CDR3. Written as DNA, the CDR3 is TGCGCCAGCAGCCAAAGGCGGGGGGATACGCAGTATTTT. Its translation: CASSQRRGDTQYF.

The genes are TRBV2 and TRBJ1-1; maybe TRBD1 (6 bases). The CDR3 spans 14 residues. Trimming took 6 bases from V and 4 from J, leaving 15 bases between them. CDR1 is SNHLY and CDR2 is FYNNEI in the germline V gene. CDR3 bases: TGTGCCAGCAGGGAACTGACAGGAGGCACTGAAGCTTTCTTT. Translating gives CASRELTGGTEAFF. The whole variable domain, remainder taken from reference TRBV2 and TRBJ1-1, is EPEVTQTPSHQVTQMGQEVILRCVPISNHLYFYWYRQILGQKVEFLVSFYNNEISEKSEIFDDQFSVERPDGSNFTLKIRSTKLEDSAMYFCASRELTGGTEAFFGQGTRLTVV.

This chain joins TRBV2 and TRBJ2-2, with 11 bases matching TRBD2. J gave up 7 bases and V 4 bases, and 2 bases lay outside the gene matches. This CDR3 has 14 residues. Germline V CDR1 and CDR2: SNHLY, FYNNEI. The CDR3 nucleotides are TGTGCCAGCAGTGGGGGACTAGCGGACGGGGAGCTGTTTTTT. Translated: CASSGGLADGELFF.

The chain uses TRBV5-4 and TRBJ2-5, with D perhaps matching TRBD2 (6 bases). Germline V gives CDR1 SGHNT, CDR2 YYREEE (reference sequence). Trimming took off 4 bases at V and 5 bases at J, with 18 bases between the two ends. This CDR3 has 15 residues. DNA for the CDR3: TGTGCCAGCAGCCCGGCGGGATTGTTAGGGGAGACCCAGTACTTC. Translated, it gives CASSPAGLLGETQYF. Variable domain in full (rest from reference TRBV5-4 and TRBJ2-5): ETGVTQSPTHLIKTRGQQVTLRCSSQSGHNTVSWYQQALGQGPQFIFQYYREEENGRGNFPPRFSGLQFPNYSSELNVNALELDDSALYLCASSPAGLLGETQYFGPGTRLLVL.

This clone was detected many times. The V and J genes are TRBV28 and TRBJ2-5, with 7 bases that match TRBD2. This CDR3 is 14 amino acids long. The ends lost 4 bases at V and 0 bases at J; junction bases unmatched: 2. CDR1 is MDHEN and CDR2 is SYDVKM in the germline V gene. CDR3 bases: TGTGCCAGCAGTTGGGAGGGGTACCAAGAGACCCAGTACTTC. It is translated as CASSWEGYQETQYF. The full variable domain, completed using reference TRBV28 and TRBJ2-5, is DVKVTQSSRYLVKRTGEKVFLECVQDMDHENMFWYRQDPGLGLRLIYFSYDVKMKEKGDIPEGYSVSREKKERFSLILESASTNQTSMYLCASSWEGYQETQYFGPGTRLLVL.

V is TRBV5-1 and J is TRBJ2-1, with D uncertain. The V and J ends lost 7 bases and 0 bases respectively, with 14 bases between them. The germline V gene has CDR1 SGHRS and CDR2 YFSETQ. The CDR3 has 15 residues. Here the CDR3 DNA reads TGCGCCAGCTCGGTGGTGGTTGGCTCCTACAATGAGCAGTTCTTC. Encoded protein: CASSVVVGSYNEQFF.

The V gene is TRBV5-1, the J gene TRBJ2-7; 9 bases line up with TRBD2. V dropped 2 bases and J dropped 6; count of bases not matched to a gene: 3. The CDR3 covers 13 residues. Germline V gives CDR1 SGHRS, CDR2 YFSETQ. CDR3 region: CASSFLREGEQYF. The CDR3 DNA follows: TGCGCCAGCAGCTTTTTGCGGGAGGGCGAGCAGTACTTC.

Only a few counts were recorded for this clone. The same CDR3 is also encoded by other DNA sequences in this sample. The V gene is TRBV2, the J gene TRBJ2-1; D remains ambiguous. Germline loops: CDR1 SNHLY, CDR2 FYNNEI. CDR3 length: 12 amino acids. Trimming removed 3 bases at V and 3 bases at J, with 3 bases between. CDR3 DNA sequence: TGTGCCAGCAGTGAGGACTACAATGAGCAGTTCTTC. Translated: CASSEDYNEQFF.

The J gene is TRBJ2-3, the V gene TRBV5-1; 11 nucleotides line up with TRBD2. The length of the CDR3 is 16 residues. V lost 0 bases and J lost 7; bases outside the gene matches: 7. Germline V gene lookup returns CDR1 SGHRS and CDR2 YFSETQ. The CDR3 DNA reads TGCGCCAGCAGCTTGGGCCGTGGGACTAGCGGCAATACGCAGTATTTT. It yields the protein CASSLGRGTSGNTQYF.

This clone was detected only a few times. The identical CDR3 is also encoded by other nucleotide sequences in the sample. This chain uses TRBV28 with TRBJ1-2; 7 bases fit TRBD1. This CDR3 spans 13 amino acids. Germline V lookup: CDR1 MDHEN, CDR2 SYDVKM. V lost 5 bases to trimming and J lost 4 bases; unmatched junction nucleotides: 4. This CDR3 reads CASSLGTVYGYTF. CDR3 DNA sequence: TGTGCCAGCAGTCTCGGGACAGTCTATGGCTACACCTTC.

This chain links TRBV18 with TRBJ1-1, with TRBD1 as a possible D gene (5 bases). Trimming shortened V by 3 bases and J by 0 bases, and 11 bases separated the two germline ends. There are 15 residues in the CDR3. Germline V gene sequence: CDR1 KGHSH, CDR2 LQKENI. The CDR3 nucleotides read TGTGCCAGCTCACCGGGACTTCTTATGAACACTGAAGCTTTCTTT. Translation gives CASSPGLLMNTEAFF.